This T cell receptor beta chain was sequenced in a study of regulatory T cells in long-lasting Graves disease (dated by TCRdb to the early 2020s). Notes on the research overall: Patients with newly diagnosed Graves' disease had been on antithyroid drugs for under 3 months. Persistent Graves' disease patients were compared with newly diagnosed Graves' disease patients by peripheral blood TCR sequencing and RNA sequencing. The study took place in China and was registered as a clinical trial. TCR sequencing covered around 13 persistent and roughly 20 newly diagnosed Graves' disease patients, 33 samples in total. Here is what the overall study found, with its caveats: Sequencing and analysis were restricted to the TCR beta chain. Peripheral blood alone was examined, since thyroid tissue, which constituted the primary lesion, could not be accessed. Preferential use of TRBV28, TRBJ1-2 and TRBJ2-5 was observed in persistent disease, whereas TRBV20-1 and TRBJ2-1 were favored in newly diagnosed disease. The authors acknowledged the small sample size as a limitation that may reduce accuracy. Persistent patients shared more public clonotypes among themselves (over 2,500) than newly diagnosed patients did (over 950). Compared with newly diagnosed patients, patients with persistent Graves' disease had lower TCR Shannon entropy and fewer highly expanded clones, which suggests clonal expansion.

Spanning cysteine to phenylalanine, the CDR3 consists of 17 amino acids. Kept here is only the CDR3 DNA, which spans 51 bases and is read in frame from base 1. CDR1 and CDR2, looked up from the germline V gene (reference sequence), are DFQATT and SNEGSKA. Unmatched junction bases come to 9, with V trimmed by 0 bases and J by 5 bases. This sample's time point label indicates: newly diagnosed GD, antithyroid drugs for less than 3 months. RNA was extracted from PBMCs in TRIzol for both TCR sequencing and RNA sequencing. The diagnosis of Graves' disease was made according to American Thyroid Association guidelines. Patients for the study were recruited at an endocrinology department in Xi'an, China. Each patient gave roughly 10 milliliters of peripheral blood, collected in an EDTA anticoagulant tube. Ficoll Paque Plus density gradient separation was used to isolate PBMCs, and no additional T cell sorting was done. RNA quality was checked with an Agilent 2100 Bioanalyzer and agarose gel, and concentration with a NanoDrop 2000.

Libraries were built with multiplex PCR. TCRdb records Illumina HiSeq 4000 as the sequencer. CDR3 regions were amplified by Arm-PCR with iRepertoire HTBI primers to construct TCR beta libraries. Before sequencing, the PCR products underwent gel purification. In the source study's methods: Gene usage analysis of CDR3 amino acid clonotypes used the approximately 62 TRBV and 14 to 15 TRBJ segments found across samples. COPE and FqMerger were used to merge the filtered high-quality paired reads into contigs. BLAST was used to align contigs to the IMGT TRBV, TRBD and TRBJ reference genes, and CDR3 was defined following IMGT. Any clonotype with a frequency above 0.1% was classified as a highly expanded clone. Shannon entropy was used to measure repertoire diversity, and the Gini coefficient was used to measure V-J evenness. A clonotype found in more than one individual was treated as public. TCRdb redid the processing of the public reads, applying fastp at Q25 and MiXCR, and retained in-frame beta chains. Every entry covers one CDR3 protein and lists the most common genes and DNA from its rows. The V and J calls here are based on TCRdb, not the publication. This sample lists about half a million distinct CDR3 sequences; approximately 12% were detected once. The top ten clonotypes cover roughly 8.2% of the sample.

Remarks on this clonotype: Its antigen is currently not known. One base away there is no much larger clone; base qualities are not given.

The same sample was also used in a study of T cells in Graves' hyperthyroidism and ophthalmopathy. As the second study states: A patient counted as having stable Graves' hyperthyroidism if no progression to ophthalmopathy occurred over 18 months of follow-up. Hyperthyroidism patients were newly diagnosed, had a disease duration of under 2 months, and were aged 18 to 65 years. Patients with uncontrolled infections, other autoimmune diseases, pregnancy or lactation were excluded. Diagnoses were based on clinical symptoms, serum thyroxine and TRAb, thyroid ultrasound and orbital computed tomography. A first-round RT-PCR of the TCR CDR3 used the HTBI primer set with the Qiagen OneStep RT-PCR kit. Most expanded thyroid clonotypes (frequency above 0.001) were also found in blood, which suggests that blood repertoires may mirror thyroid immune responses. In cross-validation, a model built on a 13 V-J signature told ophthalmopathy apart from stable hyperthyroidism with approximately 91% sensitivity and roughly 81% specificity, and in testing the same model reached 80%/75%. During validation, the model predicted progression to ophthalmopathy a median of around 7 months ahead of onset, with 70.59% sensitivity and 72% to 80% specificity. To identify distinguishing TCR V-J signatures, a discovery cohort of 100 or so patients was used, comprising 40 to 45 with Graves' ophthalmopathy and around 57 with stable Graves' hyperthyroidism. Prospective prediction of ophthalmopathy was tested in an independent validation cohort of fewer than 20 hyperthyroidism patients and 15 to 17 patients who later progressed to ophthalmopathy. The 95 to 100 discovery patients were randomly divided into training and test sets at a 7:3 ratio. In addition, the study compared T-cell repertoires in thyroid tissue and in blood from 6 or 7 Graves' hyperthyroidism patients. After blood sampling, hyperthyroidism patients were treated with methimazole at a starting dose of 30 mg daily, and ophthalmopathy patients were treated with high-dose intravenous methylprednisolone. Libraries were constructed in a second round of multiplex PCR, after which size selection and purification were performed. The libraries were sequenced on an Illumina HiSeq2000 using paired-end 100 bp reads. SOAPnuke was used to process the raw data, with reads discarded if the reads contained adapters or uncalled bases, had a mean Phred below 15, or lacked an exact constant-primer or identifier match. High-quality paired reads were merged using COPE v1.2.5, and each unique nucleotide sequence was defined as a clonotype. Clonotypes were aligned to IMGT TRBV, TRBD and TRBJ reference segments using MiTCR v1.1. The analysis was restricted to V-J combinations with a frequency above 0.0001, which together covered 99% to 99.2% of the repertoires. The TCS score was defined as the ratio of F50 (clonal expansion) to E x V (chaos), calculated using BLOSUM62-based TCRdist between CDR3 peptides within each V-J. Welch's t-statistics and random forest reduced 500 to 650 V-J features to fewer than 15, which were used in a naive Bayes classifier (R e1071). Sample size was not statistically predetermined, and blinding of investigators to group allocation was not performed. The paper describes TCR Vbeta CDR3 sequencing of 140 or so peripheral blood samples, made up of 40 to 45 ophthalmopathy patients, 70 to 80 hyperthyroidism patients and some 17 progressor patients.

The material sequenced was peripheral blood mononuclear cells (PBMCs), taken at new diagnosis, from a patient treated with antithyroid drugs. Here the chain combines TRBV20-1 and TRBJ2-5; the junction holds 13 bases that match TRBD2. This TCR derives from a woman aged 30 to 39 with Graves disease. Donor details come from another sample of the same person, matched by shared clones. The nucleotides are TGCAGTGCTAGAGATCTTCTGGGACTAGCGGGATTCGAGACCCAGTACTTC. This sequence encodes CSARDLLGLAGFETQYF.